This entry concerns a single T cell receptor beta chain. Its antigen is not yet known. No per-base quality is available; no much larger clone lies one base away. The data were obtained in a study of shared clonotypes between healthy human individuals (TCRdb year 2020). At the level of the whole study: A few men and two women, aged 18 to 49 years, made up the cohort. The study deeply sequenced blood TCR repertoires of about five healthy adults to estimate repertoire size and the extent of clonotype sharing between individuals. Libraries were prepared and TCR repertoires were sequenced by different laboratories using diverse techniques, in order to increase sequencing depth and limit assay-specific biases. Leukapheresis yielded between about 0.94 and 9.5 billion PBMCs per donor. Per donor, three plates each were used for CD4 naive and CD4 memory, two for CD8 naive, and one for CD8 memory. On the study overall, not on this receptor specifically: When four donors were compared, the shared fraction of clonotypes was approximately 5% for naive CD4, over 3% for naive CD8, 2% to 2.5% for memory CD4, and 0.35% to 0.5% for memory CD8. Because the study included a small number of donors, the genetic and exposure-history diversity represented was limited. Rarefaction of sorted-subset datasets indicated incomplete sequencing despite the large sequencing depth. Naive subsets generally had larger estimated clonotype richness than memory subsets. Sampling was limited to blood, and TCR repertoires in tissue likely differ from TCR repertoires in blood. Pairwise subsampling led to the expectation that sequencing depth would affect the degree of clonotype sharing among donors. Higher generation probabilities were observed for clonotypes shared by all four sorted-subset donors than for non-shared clonotypes.

Counted from cysteine to phenylalanine, this CDR3 has 17 amino acids. The sequence is cut down to CDR3 DNA, 51 bases in frame from base 1. V and J are trimmed by 3 bases and 4 bases, and the gene matches miss 11 bases of the junction. From the germline V gene, CDR1 is SNHLY and CDR2 is FYNNEI. TCR CDR3 regions were amplified from genomic DNA by multiplex PCR using the deep immunoSEQ assay. For each cell subset, the extracted genomic DNA was distributed evenly across all wells of several immunoSEQ 96-well plates, and each plate served as one replicate. For sorted subsets, each replicate PCR was loaded with 200 ng genomic DNA, equivalent to roughly 30,000 T cell genomes. Purified libraries were quantified with a Qubit 3.0 fluorometer, sized on a Bioanalyzer 2100, and re-quantified with the KAPA Library Quantification kit. Each immunoSEQ 96-well plate was sequenced on its own single-read 150-cycle Illumina NextSeq 550 flow cell. The source study handled its data this way. Because only junctional sequences without quality scores were contained in the immunoSEQ output, filtering matching that applied to full-length reads could not be performed. Sequences were annotated with PyIR, a Python wrapper for IgBLAST v1.9, and V/J genes and CDR3 were assigned using IMGT germline references. Reads with weak V/J assignments (E-value above 1e-6), missing CDR3, stop codons, out-of-frame junctions, or ambiguous translated residues were removed. V3J clonotypes were defined by identical inferred V gene, J gene, and CDR3 amino acid sequence. Percentage overlap between repertoires was computed as shared unique clonotypes divided by the size of the smaller repertoire. RTK rarefaction, the Chao1 estimator, and Recon v2.1 estimates of unobserved clonotypes were used to assess repertoire richness. Generation probabilities for all TCRbeta clonotypes obtained by the gDNA method from a handful of donors were computed using OLGA. TCRdb carries this immuneACCESS record with in-frame sequences only. Its versions omit some clonotypes, under half of them owing to an unresolved V gene in the studies checked, with the rest unexplained. V, J and clone size were drawn from that table, and D and trimming were deduced from the DNA. The sample table records more than 850,000 clones; more than 75% of these occur just once. Approximately 0.56% of the sample goes to the ten largest clones.

Donors were healthy HIV-negative adults with no recently reported acute infections or vaccinations. All donors were Caucasian adults living in Nashville, Tennessee, USA. Magnetic negative selection was used to enrich CD4+ T cells, after which naive cells were positively selected on CD45RA and the negative fraction became the memory subset. After blood collection by leukapheresis, PBMCs were isolated using Ficoll-Histopaque density gradient centrifugation and then cryopreserved in the vapor phase of liquid nitrogen. Purity and quantity of every magnetically sorted T cell population were checked by analytical flow cytometry. From each sorted fraction, genomic DNA was isolated and quantified by UV absorbance on a Nanodrop 2000c.

Rearrangement joined TRBV2 to TRBJ2-5, with 10 junctional bases fitting TRBD1. Specimen: memory CD4+ T cells from PBMCs. This sample's cell subset or site label indicates: CD45RA-negative fraction. The sequence was obtained from a man between 18 and 35 years old in good health. Some clones in this sample may be carry-over from other donors' samples. The CDR3 protein is CASSDPRGQGSGETQYF. The nucleotide sequence is TGTGCCAGCAGTGACCCGAGGGGACAGGGGTCTGGAGAGACCCAGTACTTC.